These T cell receptor beta chains were read from a single sample in a study of T cells in Graves' hyperthyroidism and ophthalmopathy. TCRdb reprocessed the multiplex PCR reads with MiXCR, giving one entry per CDR3 protein. The sample records some 620,000 distinct CDR3 sequences, around 15% being singletons. The sequenced sample was blood. These receptors all come from a woman aged 25 to 39 with Graves' hyperthyroidism. Both conserved end residues are part of each CDR3. Each record gives: D gene, V gene, J gene, clone size, CDR3 DNA, CDR3 protein. D genes are given only for firm matches. Clone sizes are given selectively: once, few, many, or a class where the clone is expanded.

d_gene: .; v_gene: TRBV4-1; j_gene: TRBJ2-7; abundance: .; CDR3nt: TGCGCCAGCAGCCAAGATTGGGGGCGAACATCCTACGAGCAGTACTTC; CDR3aa: CASSQDWGRTSYEQYF
d_gene: .; v_gene: TRBV12-3/TRBV12-4; j_gene: TRBJ1-3; abundance: many; CDR3nt: TGTGCCAGCAGCTTAGCGGGGGCTGGAAACACCATATATTTT; CDR3aa: CASSLAGAGNTIYF
d_gene: .; v_gene: TRBV5-1; j_gene: TRBJ2-2; abundance: .; CDR3nt: TGCGCCAGCAGCTTAGGGAGGCAGGGGTACACCGGGGAGCTGTTTTTT; CDR3aa: CASSLGRQGYTGELFF
d_gene: .; v_gene: TRBV5-6; j_gene: TRBJ2-1; abundance: many; CDR3nt: TGTGCCAGCAGCTTGCGCTATGAGCAGTTCTTC; CDR3aa: CASSLRYEQFF
d_gene: .; v_gene: TRBV5-1; j_gene: TRBJ2-7; abundance: many; CDR3nt: TGCGCCAGCAGAGGTGAAGTCTACAACGAGCAGTACTTC; CDR3aa: CASRGEVYNEQYF
d_gene: TRBD1; v_gene: TRBV2; j_gene: TRBJ1-2; abundance: many; CDR3nt: TGTGCCAGCAGCAAACAGGGGGCTAACTATGGCTACACCTTC; CDR3aa: CASSKQGANYGYTF
d_gene: .; v_gene: TRBV20-1; j_gene: TRBJ1-1; abundance: .; CDR3nt: TGCAGTGCTAGATATCTCACAGCAACTTTCTTT; CDR3aa: CSARYLTATFF
d_gene: TRBD1; v_gene: TRBV12-3/TRBV12-4; j_gene: TRBJ2-5; abundance: many; CDR3nt: TGTGCCAGCAGTGTCGGGACAGGGGGATTTGGGTACCAAGAGACCCAGTACTTC; CDR3aa: CASSVGTGGFGYQETQYF
d_gene: .; v_gene: TRBV6-1; j_gene: TRBJ1-6; abundance: .; CDR3nt: TGTGCCAGCAGAGAAGGTACCTCAGGGGATAGGAGCTCCTATAATTCACCCCTCTACTTT; CDR3aa: CASREGTSGDRSSYNSPLYF
d_gene: TRBD2; v_gene: TRBV4-1; j_gene: TRBJ2-7; abundance: few; CDR3nt: TGCGCCAGCAGTCGAACTCTCGGGACTAGCGGGACAGGTGAGCAGTACTTC; CDR3aa: CASSRTLGTSGTGEQYF
d_gene: TRBD1; v_gene: TRBV6-1; j_gene: TRBJ2-7; abundance: many; CDR3nt: TGTGCCAGCAGTGAACAACAGGGGTCCTCCGAGCAGTACTTC; CDR3aa: CASSEQQGSSEQYF
d_gene: .; v_gene: TRBV7-9; j_gene: TRBJ1-1; abundance: many; CDR3nt: TGTGCCAGCAGCTGGATGACCGGGGACACTGAAGCTTTCTTT; CDR3aa: CASSWMTGDTEAFF
d_gene: TRBD2; v_gene: TRBV19; j_gene: TRBJ2-3; abundance: few; CDR3nt: TGTGCCAGTAGTATTGGATTGAGACTAGCGGGAGCTGATACGCAGTATTTT; CDR3aa: CASSIGLRLAGADTQYF
d_gene: .; v_gene: TRBV7-9; j_gene: TRBJ1-4; abundance: many; CDR3nt: TGTGCCAGCAGCTCCAGGGGTATAGGCGAAAAACTGTTTTTT; CDR3aa: CASSSRGIGEKLFF
d_gene: .; v_gene: TRBV7-2; j_gene: TRBJ2-7; abundance: many; CDR3nt: TGTGCCAGCAGCTTAGGAGAGGGTCGCTACGAGCAGTACTTC; CDR3aa: CASSLGEGRYEQYF
d_gene: TRBD2; v_gene: TRBV27; j_gene: TRBJ2-1; abundance: many; CDR3nt: TGTGGGCAGGGGAAGGGACTAGCGGGAGTGGATGAGCAGTTCTTC; CDR3aa: CGQGKGLAGVDEQFF
d_gene: TRBD1; v_gene: TRBV29-1; j_gene: TRBJ2-7; abundance: many; CDR3nt: TGCAGCGTTGAAAGCGAGGAGGGGGACAGGGGTTACGAGCAGTACTTC; CDR3aa: CSVESEEGDRGYEQYF
d_gene: .; v_gene: TRBV5-1; j_gene: TRBJ2-7; abundance: few; CDR3nt: TGCGCCAGCTCCACCGGGGAGGAAACCTTCTACGAGCAGTACTTC; CDR3aa: CASSTGEETFYEQYF
d_gene: .; v_gene: TRBV28; j_gene: TRBJ1-1; abundance: many; CDR3nt: TGTGCCAGCAGTACACAGGTTGGGGACACTGAAGCTTTCTTT; CDR3aa: CASSTQVGDTEAFF
d_gene: TRBD1; v_gene: TRBV6-5; j_gene: TRBJ2-7; abundance: .; CDR3nt: TGTGCCAGCAGTTACCCACCAGCCAGACCGGACAGGGCAAAAGGTGGCTACGAGCAGTACTTC; CDR3aa: CASSYPPARPDRAKGGYEQYF
d_gene: .; v_gene: TRBV11-3; j_gene: TRBJ2-3; abundance: few; CDR3nt: TGTGCCAGCAGCCCAGGAATGACTAGTACAGATACGCAGTATTTT; CDR3aa: CASSPGMTSTDTQYF
d_gene: .; v_gene: TRBV5-1; j_gene: TRBJ2-5; abundance: .; CDR3nt: TGCGCCAGCAGCTTGAGCCGGCTAAACCAAGAGACCCAGTACTTC; CDR3aa: CASSLSRLNQETQYF
d_gene: .; v_gene: TRBV27; j_gene: TRBJ2-3; abundance: many; CDR3nt: TGTGCCAGCGGATACCCGGATACGCAGTATTTT; CDR3aa: CASGYPDTQYF
d_gene: .; v_gene: TRBV6-1; j_gene: TRBJ2-2; abundance: .; CDR3nt: TGTGCCAGCAGGCCTGATAGCGGTACCTCGAACACCGGGGAGCTGTTTTTT; CDR3aa: CASRPDSGTSNTGELFF
d_gene: TRBD1; v_gene: TRBV7-9; j_gene: TRBJ2-7; abundance: many; CDR3nt: TGTGCCAGCAGCTTAGTTGGACAGGGAGCCTACGAGCAGTACTTC; CDR3aa: CASSLVGQGAYEQYF
d_gene: TRBD2; v_gene: TRBV30; j_gene: TRBJ2-3; abundance: few; CDR3nt: TGTGCCTGGAGTGGAAGCGGGGTGCGGTGGGGCACAGATACGCAGTATTTT; CDR3aa: CAWSGSGVRWGTDTQYF
d_gene: .; v_gene: TRBV5-1; j_gene: TRBJ1-4; abundance: .; CDR3nt: TGCGCCAGCAGCGTGGGAGTCAAGAATGAAAAACTGTTTTTT; CDR3aa: CASSVGVKNEKLFF
d_gene: .; v_gene: TRBV28; j_gene: TRBJ2-3; abundance: .; CDR3nt: TGTGCCAGCAGTTCCCTACTGTATCCTACGCAGTATTTT; CDR3aa: CASSSLLYPTQYF
d_gene: TRBD1; v_gene: TRBV14; j_gene: TRBJ2-7; abundance: few; CDR3nt: TGTGCCAGCAGCCAAGATTCAGGGGGCTATCGCGAGCAGTACTTC; CDR3aa: CASSQDSGGYREQYF
d_gene: TRBD2; v_gene: TRBV5-1; j_gene: TRBJ2-1; abundance: .; CDR3nt: TGCGCCAGCAGGCTACGGACCGGGACTAGCGATTACAATGAGCAGTTCTTC; CDR3aa: CASRLRTGTSDYNEQFF
d_gene: .; v_gene: TRBV20-1; j_gene: TRBJ2-7; abundance: .; CDR3nt: TGCAGTGCCATCGAGACCACCTACGAGCAGTACTTC; CDR3aa: CSAIETTYEQYF
d_gene: .; v_gene: TRBV18; j_gene: TRBJ1-1; abundance: .; CDR3nt: TGTGCCAGCTCACCACTAGGGGGGACCACTGAAGCTTTCTTT; CDR3aa: CASSPLGGTTEAFF
d_gene: .; v_gene: TRBV5-1; j_gene: TRBJ1-6; abundance: .; CDR3nt: TGCGCCAGCAGCTTGTACGCGCGGCAGGGGAATAATTCACCCCTCCACTTT; CDR3aa: CASSLYARQGNNSPLHF
d_gene: TRBD2; v_gene: TRBV28; j_gene: TRBJ2-2; abundance: .; CDR3nt: TGTGCCAGCAGTTTTTTGCGGGAGAGGGCCAGGGAGCTGTTTTTT; CDR3aa: CASSFLRERARELFF
d_gene: TRBD1; v_gene: TRBV6-1; j_gene: TRBJ1-6; abundance: many; CDR3nt: TGTGCCAGCAGTAACCCCGGGACAGGGGAGACCCTCCACTTT; CDR3aa: CASSNPGTGETLHF
d_gene: TRBD1; v_gene: TRBV20-1; j_gene: TRBJ1-1; abundance: many; CDR3nt: TGCAGTGCTAGAGACTTTCCTATGACAGGGGCTAACACTGAAGCTTTCTTT; CDR3aa: CSARDFPMTGANTEAFF
d_gene: .; v_gene: TRBV6-4; j_gene: TRBJ2-2; abundance: .; CDR3nt: TGTGCCAGCAGTGACGGCCCCACCGGGGAGCTGTTTTTT; CDR3aa: CASSDGPTGELFF
d_gene: .; v_gene: TRBV2; j_gene: TRBJ1-1; abundance: .; CDR3nt: TGTGCCAGCAGTGAAGGACAGCTGAACACTGAAGCTGTCTTT; CDR3aa: CASSEGQLNTEAVF
d_gene: .; v_gene: TRBV28; j_gene: TRBJ2-1; abundance: many; CDR3nt: TGTGCCGGAGGGACTCCACCTAACAATGAGCAGTTCTTC; CDR3aa: CAGGTPPNNEQFF
d_gene: TRBD2; v_gene: TRBV3-1; j_gene: TRBJ2-2; abundance: .; CDR3nt: TGTGCCAGCAGCCAAGGGCTAGCGGACTGGGCCGGGGAGCTGTTTTTT; CDR3aa: CASSQGLADWAGELFF
d_gene: .; v_gene: TRBV2; j_gene: TRBJ2-2; abundance: many; CDR3nt: TGTGCCAGCAGTGTGGAGCGGGACACCGGGGAGCTGTTTTTT; CDR3aa: CASSVERDTGELFF
d_gene: TRBD1; v_gene: TRBV7-9; j_gene: TRBJ2-7; abundance: .; CDR3nt: TGTGCCAGCAGGTCTCTCCCCGGGACAGAGGCCTACGAGCAGTACTTC; CDR3aa: CASRSLPGTEAYEQYF